This T cell receptor beta chain was sequenced in a study of control samples from healthy donors and cancer patients. Assay: immunoSEQ multiplex PCR; the TCRdb copy retains only in-frame clones and omits some. The sample comprises about 92,000 clones, about four fifths of which are singletons, and around 9.1% rests with the top ten. The CDR3 sequence is 14 residues long. CDR1 MNHEY and CDR2 SVGAGI come from the germline V gene. J gave up 9 bases and V 6 bases, and 8 bases lay outside the gene matches. The clonotype comes from an older woman in good health. The chain uses TRBV6-5 and TRBJ2-1; 10 positions agree with TRBD1. Sequencing was performed on blood. CDR3 protein: CASRLAGQGTEQFF. The DNA for the CDR3 is TGTGCCAGCAGACTTGCGGGACAGGGGACTGAGCAGTTCTTC.